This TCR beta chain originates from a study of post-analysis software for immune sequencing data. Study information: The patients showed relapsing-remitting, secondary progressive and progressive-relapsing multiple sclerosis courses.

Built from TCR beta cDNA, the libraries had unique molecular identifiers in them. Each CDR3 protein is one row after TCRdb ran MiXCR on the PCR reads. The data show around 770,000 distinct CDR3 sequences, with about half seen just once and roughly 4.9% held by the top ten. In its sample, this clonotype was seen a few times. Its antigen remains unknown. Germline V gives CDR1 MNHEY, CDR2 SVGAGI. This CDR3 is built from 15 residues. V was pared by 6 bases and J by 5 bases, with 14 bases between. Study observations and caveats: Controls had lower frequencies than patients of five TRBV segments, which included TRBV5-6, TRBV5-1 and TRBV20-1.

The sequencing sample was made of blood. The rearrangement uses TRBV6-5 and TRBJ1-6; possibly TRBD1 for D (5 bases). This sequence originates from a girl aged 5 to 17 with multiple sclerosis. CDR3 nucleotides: TGTGCCAGCAGCCGTCAGGGATTGGATAATTCACCCCTCCACTTT. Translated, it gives CASSRQGLDNSPLHF.